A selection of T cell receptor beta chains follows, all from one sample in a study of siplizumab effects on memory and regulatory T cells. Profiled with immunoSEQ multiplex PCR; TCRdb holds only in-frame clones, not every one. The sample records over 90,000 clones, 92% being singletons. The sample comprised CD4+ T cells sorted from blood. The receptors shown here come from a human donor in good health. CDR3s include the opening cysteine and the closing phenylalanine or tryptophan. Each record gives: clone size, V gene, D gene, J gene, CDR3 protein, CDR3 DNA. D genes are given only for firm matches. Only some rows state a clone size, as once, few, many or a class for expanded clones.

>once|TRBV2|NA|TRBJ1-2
CASSVNGAGPGGYTF
TGTGCCAGCAGTGTAAATGGGGCCGGGCCCGGTGGCTACACCTTC
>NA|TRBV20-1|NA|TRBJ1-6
CSATEDSPLHF
TGCAGTGCCACGGAGGATTCACCCCTCCACTTT
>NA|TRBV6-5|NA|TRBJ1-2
CASSYSGSSYGYTF
TGTGCCAGCAGTTACTCGGGCAGTTCCTATGGCTACACCTTC
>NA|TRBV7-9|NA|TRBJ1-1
CASSSAQPEAFF
TGTGCCAGCAGCTCGGCCCAGCCTGAAGCTTTCTTT
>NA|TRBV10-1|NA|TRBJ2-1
CASSEGGIGSEQFF
TGCGCCAGCAGTGAAGGCGGGATCGGAAGTGAGCAGTTCTTC
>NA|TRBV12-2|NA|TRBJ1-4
CASRLKMDEKLFF
TGTGCAAGTCGCTTAAAGATGGATGAAAAACTGTTTTTT
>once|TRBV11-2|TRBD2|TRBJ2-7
CASSLGGTSDEQYF
TGTGCCAGCAGCTTAGGAGGGACTAGCGACGAGCAGTACTTC
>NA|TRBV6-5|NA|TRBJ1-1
CASSYQGTFNTEAFF
TGTGCCAGCAGTTATCAAGGGACCTTCAACACTGAAGCTTTCTTT
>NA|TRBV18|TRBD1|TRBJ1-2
CASSPTGGKEGYTF
TGTGCCAGCTCACCGACAGGGGGCAAGGAGGGCTACACCTTC
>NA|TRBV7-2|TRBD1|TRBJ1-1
CASSFRETGGYTEAFF
TGTGCCAGCAGCTTCCGAGAGACAGGGGGCTATACTGAAGCTTTCTTT
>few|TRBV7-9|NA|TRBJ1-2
CASSYSDGIYGYTF
TGTGCCAGCAGCTATTCGGACGGAATCTATGGCTACACCTTC
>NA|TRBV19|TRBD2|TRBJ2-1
CASRTTGLSYNEQFF
TGTGCCAGTAGAACTACGGGACTATCCTACAATGAGCAGTTCTTC
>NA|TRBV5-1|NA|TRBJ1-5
CASSLEYGTGSNQPQHF
TGCGCCAGCAGCTTGGAATACGGGACGGGGAGCAATCAGCCCCAGCATTTT
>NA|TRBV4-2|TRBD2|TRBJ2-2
CASSQDLAGANTGELFF
TGTGCCAGCAGCCAAGACCTAGCGGGAGCGAACACCGGGGAGCTGTTTTTT
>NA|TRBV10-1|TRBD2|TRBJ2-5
CASSEVAGGGTQYF
TGCGCCAGCAGTGAGGTCGCGGGAGGAGGGACCCAGTACTTC
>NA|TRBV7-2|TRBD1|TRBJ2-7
CASSRQGGFYEQYF
TGTGCCAGCAGCCGACAGGGTGGGTTCTACGAGCAGTACTTC
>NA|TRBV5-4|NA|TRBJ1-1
CASSPAWRYSAGKAFF
TGTGCCAGCAGCCCCGCCTGGAGGTATTCAGCAGGGAAAGCTTTCTTT
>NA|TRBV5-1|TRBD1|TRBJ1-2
CASSLWGQGAGYTF
TGCGCCAGCAGCTTGTGGGGACAGGGTGCTGGCTACACCTTC
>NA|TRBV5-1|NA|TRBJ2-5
CASSLSGRDQETQYF
TGCGCCAGCAGCCTCTCAGGCCGGGACCAAGAGACCCAGTACTTC
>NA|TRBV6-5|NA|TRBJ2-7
CASSSGLTGNYEQYF
TGTGCCAGCAGTTCCGGACTGACTGGGAATTACGAGCAGTACTTC
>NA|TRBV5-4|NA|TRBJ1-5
CASSSGALQPQHF
TGTGCCAGCAGCTCAGGGGCCCTTCAGCCCCAGCATTTT
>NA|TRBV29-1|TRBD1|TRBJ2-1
CSARTGEEQFF
TGCAGCGCTAGGACAGGGGAAGAGCAGTTCTTC
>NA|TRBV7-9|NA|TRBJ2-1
CASSLVEGYEQFF
TGTGCCAGCAGCTTAGTGGAGGGCTATGAGCAGTTCTTC
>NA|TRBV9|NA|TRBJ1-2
CASSPLVGLNYGYTF
TGTGCCAGCAGCCCCCTGGTGGGGTTAAACTATGGCTACACCTTC
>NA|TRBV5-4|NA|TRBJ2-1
CASSLTPDEQFF
TGTGCCAGCAGCTTGACGCCGGATGAGCAGTTCTTC
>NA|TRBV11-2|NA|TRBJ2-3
CASSLDGAFGTDTQYF
TGTGCCAGCAGCTTAGACGGAGCTTTCGGCACAGATACGCAGTATTTT
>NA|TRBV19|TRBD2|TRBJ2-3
CASSLTSGTPDTQYF
TGTGCCAGTAGTCTGACTAGCGGGACGCCAGATACGCAGTATTTT
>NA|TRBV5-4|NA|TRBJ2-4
CASSSDSKNIQYF
TGTGCCAGCAGCTCGGACAGTAAAAACATTCAGTACTTC
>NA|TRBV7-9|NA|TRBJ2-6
CASSFGTGVSGANVLTF
TGTGCCAGCAGCTTCGGGACGGGTGTATCTGGGGCCAACGTCCTGACTTTC
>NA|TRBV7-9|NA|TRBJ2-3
CASSATSRETDTQYF
TGTGCCAGCAGCGCAACCTCCAGGGAAACAGATACGCAGTATTTT
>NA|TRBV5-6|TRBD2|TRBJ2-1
CASSLPSGNEQFF
TGTGCCAGCAGCTTGCCTAGCGGCAATGAGCAGTTCTTC
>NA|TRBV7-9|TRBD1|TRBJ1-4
CASSWRTGGSEKLFF
TGTGCCAGCAGCTGGCGGACAGGAGGAAGCGAAAAACTGTTTTTT
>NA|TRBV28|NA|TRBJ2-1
CASTRLSGFRSNEQFF
TGTGCCAGTACCCGTTTGTCGGGATTTAGGTCGAATGAGCAGTTCTTC
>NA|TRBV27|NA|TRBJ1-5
CASSSFFRYSNQPQHF
TGTGCCAGCAGTTCCTTCTTCAGATATAGCAATCAGCCCCAGCATTTT
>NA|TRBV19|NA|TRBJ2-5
CASSMAGLRVSTQYF
TGTGCCAGTAGTATGGCGGGGCTAAGAGTTTCGACCCAGTACTTC